The 3 T cell receptor beta chains given below trace back to one sample, sequenced in a study of response to subunit inactivated influenza vaccine. Each CDR3 protein gets one entry after TCRdb re-called the RT-PCR reads with MiXCR. This sample yields a few hundred thousand distinct CDR3 sequences, of which 14% are seen a single time; approximately 10% belongs to the top ten. Sequenced here: PBMCs from blood, sampled 12 days after vaccination. These receptors were collected from a man in his forties or fifties who received an inactivated influenza vaccine.

This clonotype occurred many times. The chain links TRBV20-1 to TRBJ2-6, with D hard to call. The CDR3 covers 13 residues. The germline V gene has CDR1 DFQATT and CDR2 SNEGSKA (reference sequence). Here the CDR3 reads CSASPSGANVLTF. CDR3 nucleotide sequence: TGCAGCGCCAGCCCTTCTGGGGCCAACGTCCTGACTTTC.

This clonotype occurred many times. The chain is built from TRBV12-3 or TRBV12-4 and TRBJ1-6; tentative D call: TRBD1 (6 bases). This CDR3 is 13 amino acids long. Trimming cost V 6 bases and J 5 bases, with 8 bases left between them. The CDR3 is CASRDSNNSPLHF. In DNA, the CDR3 is TGTGCCAGCAGGGACAGCAATAATTCACCCCTCCACTTT.

The sample holds a few counts of this clonotype. The J gene is TRBJ2-2, the V gene TRBV7-9; unclear D gene. The V and J ends lost 1 base and 3 bases respectively, with 9 bases between them. The germline CDR1 and CDR2 sequences are SEHNR and FQNEAQ (reference sequence). CDR3 length: 15 amino acids. For the CDR3, the DNA is TGTGCCAGCAGCTTAGGCGACACCTACACCGGGGAGCTGTTTTTT. It codes for CASSLGDTYTGELFF.